The 26 T cell receptor beta chains reported below all come from one sample, sequenced in a study of shared clonotypes between healthy human individuals. Profiling relied on immunoSEQ multiplex PCR, and the TCRdb table lists in-frame clones only, not all of them. The table shows over 2,000,000 clones, with 93% occurring only once. In the naive CD8 group, cells lacked CD45RO and were positively selected for CCR7, so terminally differentiated effector memory CD45RA+ cells were left out. The sequencing sample was made of naive CD8+ T cells from PBMCs. These receptors all come from a young man in good health. Some clones in this sample may be carry-over from other donors' samples.

For this clone: Other DNA sequences in this specimen translate into the identical CDR3. CDR3 sequence reads: CASSPTGWYGYTF. The CDR3 bases are TGTGCCAGCAGTCCAACAGGGTGGTATGGCTACACCTTC. The rearrangement uses TRBV28 and TRBJ1-2, with a tentative D call TRBD1 (6 bases). The CDR3 spans 13 residues. Germline V gene lookup returns CDR1 MDHEN and CDR2 SYDVKM. Trimming left V 5 bases short and J 5 bases short, with 12 bases between.

About this clone itself: Distinct nucleotide sequences in the sample also encode this CDR3. The chain recombines TRBV27 with TRBJ2-7, with D possibly called TRBD1 or TRBD2 (5 bases each). CDR3 length equals 13 residues. The germline V gene has CDR1 MNHEY and CDR2 SMNVEV (reference sequence). With 2 bases removed from V and 3 bases from J, the gap between germline ends came to 8 bases. The CDR3 DNA reads as TGTGCCAGCAGTTTAGGGACGGGCTACGAGCAGTACTTC. Translated, it gives CASSLGTGYEQYF.

The rearrangement links TRBV5-1 to TRBJ2-5, with D perhaps given as TRBD1 or TRBD2 (6 bases each). The CDR3 consists of 13 residues. With 6 bases removed from V and 5 bases from J, the gap between germline ends came to 14 bases. From germline, CDR1 is SGHRS and CDR2 YFSETQ. CDR3 amino acids: CASTGGGSETQYF. CDR3 in DNA: TGCGCCAGCACCGGAGGGGGTTCGGAGACCCAGTACTTC.

V gene TRBV4-1 combines with J gene TRBJ2-5; 8 positions match TRBD2. TRBJ2-7 explains the end of the DNA better; the J call may be wrong. Germline-derived CDR1 and CDR2 are MGHRA and YSYEKL. CDR3 length: 14 amino acids. CDR3: CASSLGGERYEQYF. In DNA, the CDR3 is TGCGCCAGCAGCCTCGGGGGGGAGCGCTACGAGCAGTACTTC.

Concerning this clone itself: Other nucleotide sequences in the sample specify the same CDR3. This chain links TRBV7-8 with TRBJ2-1; D is unresolved. Trimming left V 0 bases short and J 2 bases short, with 2 bases between. This CDR3 is built from 13 residues. CDR1 and CDR2 from the germline V gene are SGHVS and FQNEAQ. CDR3 region: CASSLAPYNEQFF. The DNA of the CDR3 is TGTGCCAGCAGCTTAGCGCCCTACAATGAGCAGTTCTTC.

V gene TRBV6-5 combines with J gene TRBJ1-3, with TRBD1 identical over 7 bases. The V gene's germline CDR1 is MNHEY and CDR2 SVGAGI. The CDR3 loop spans 14 amino acids. The V and J ends lost 10 bases and 0 bases, in that order; junction bases with no gene match: 6. The CDR3 sequence is CATGTAYSGNTIYF. The CDR3 DNA reads as TGTGCCACCGGGACAGCTTACTCTGGAAACACCATATATTTT.

CDR3 DNA sequence: TGTGCCAGCTCACCAGCTAGGGATGGACAGATCACCGGGGAGCTGTTTTTT. It encodes CASSPARDGQITGELFF. The chain uses TRBV18 and TRBJ2-2; possible D gene TRBD1, 6 bases. Per the germline V gene, CDR1 is KGHSH and CDR2 is LQKENI. Trimming removed 2 bases at V and 4 bases at J, with 17 bases between. CDR3 size: 17 residues.

The chain carries TRBV2 and TRBJ2-7, with D uncertain. V lost 5 bases to trimming and J lost 3 bases, with 8 bases between them. CDR1 is SNHLY, CDR2 FYNNEI, per germline. This CDR3 is built from 12 residues. The CDR3 protein is CASSTRHYEQYF. CDR3 DNA: TGTGCCAGCAGTACCCGACACTACGAGCAGTACTTC.

The chain couples TRBV6-1 to TRBJ1-1; TRBD1 matches at 9 bases. This CDR3 is 14 amino acids long. After removal of 2 bases from V and 7 bases from J, the junction contained 5 bases not matched to a gene. The germline CDR1 and CDR2 sequences are MNHNS and SASEGT. CDR3: CASSEPWTGVEAFF. The DNA of the CDR3 is TGTGCCAGCAGTGAACCTTGGACAGGGGTTGAAGCTTTCTTT.

The rearrangement joins TRBV5-1 to TRBJ2-7; possibly TRBD1 for D (6 bases). This CDR3 contains 13 residues. CDR1 and CDR2 (germline): SGHRS, YFSETQ. V lost 3 bases, J lost 7 bases, and 14 bases lay in between. The chain's CDR3 is CASSWGPLGEQYF. The CDR3 DNA reads as TGCGCCAGCAGCTGGGGGCCCCTGGGAGAGCAGTACTTC. The whole variable domain, remainder taken from reference TRBV5-1 and TRBJ2-7, is KAGVTQTPRYLIKTRGQQVTLSCSPISGHRSVSWYQQTPGQGLQFLFEYFSETQRNKGNFPGRFSGRQFSNSRSEMNVSTLELGDSALYLCASSWGPLGEQYFGPGTRLTVT.

This clone was recorded a few times. The DNA for the CDR3 is TGTGCCAGCAGCTCTGAGATGACAGGGGATGCTTTCTTT. It is translated as CASSSEMTGDAFF. This chain links TRBV11-2 with TRBJ1-1; 8 bases are shared with TRBD1. CDR1 SGHAT and CDR2 FQNNGV come from the germline V gene. There are 13 residues in the CDR3. The ends lost 4 bases at V and 11 bases at J; junction bases unmatched: 9.

The V and J genes are TRBV4-1 and TRBJ1-2; tentative D call: TRBD1 (6 bases). The CDR3 consists of 13 residues. The V end was cut by 1 base, the J end by 8 bases, with 11 bases between. Germline V gene sequence: CDR1 MGHRA, CDR2 YSYEKL. The CDR3 loop is CASSQAPGVGYTF. CDR3 nucleotides: TGCGCCAGCAGCCAAGCCCCAGGGGTCGGCTACACCTTC.

The chain joins TRBV28 to TRBJ2-2; D ambiguous. From germline, CDR1 is MDHEN and CDR2 SYDVKM. The CDR3 extends over 14 amino acids. V lost 5 bases to trimming and J lost 7 bases, with 14 bases between them. The DNA of the CDR3 is TGTGCCAGCAGTGTCTCAGGCGGCGGCGGGGAGCTGTTTTTT. It codes for CASSVSGGGGELFF. Full variable domain (outside the CDR3, taken from reference TRBV28 and TRBJ2-2): DVKVTQSSRYLVKRTGEKVFLECVQDMDHENMFWYRQDPGLGLRLIYFSYDVKMKEKGDIPEGYSVSREKKERFSLILESASTNQTSMYLCASSVSGGGGELFFGEGSRLTVL.

V gene TRBV27 combines with J gene TRBJ1-1, with D tentatively TRBD1 (5 bases). The V and J ends lost 4 bases and 5 bases respectively, with 14 bases between them. This CDR3 spans 14 amino acids. Germline CDR1 MNHEY, CDR2 SMNVEV (reference sequence). CDR3 nucleotides: TGTGCCAGCAGTTGGGGGGGAGATAGGACTGAAGCTTTCTTT. Its translation is CASSWGGDRTEAFF.

The rearrangement joins TRBV7-9 to TRBJ2-7; 7 bases map to TRBD1. V shed 4 bases and J 4 bases; nucleotides not matched to a gene: 10. This CDR3 is 15 amino acids long. Germline V gives CDR1 SEHNR, CDR2 FQNEAQ (reference sequence). In nucleotides, the CDR3 is TGTGCCAGCAGCTATCGACAGGGCAATCAGTACGAGCAGTACTTC. Amino acids: CASSYRQGNQYEQYF.

The chain carries TRBV28 and TRBJ2-1; 8 bases match TRBD1. The trim removed 5 bases at V and 0 bases at J, leaving 9 bases unmatched. Germline CDR1 and CDR2: MDHEN and SYDVKM. CDR3 length: 17 amino acids. The CDR3 coding sequence is TGTGCCAGCAGTAAATCCCCTGGGACAGGCTCCTACAATGAGCAGTTCTTC. It translates to CASSKSPGTGSYNEQFF.

In its sample, this clone was seen a few times. Other DNA sequences in this sample translate to the same CDR3. The rearrangement joins TRBV7-9 to TRBJ2-7, with D maybe TRBD1 (6 bases). V shed 5 bases and J shed 0 bases, with 11 bases lying between them. The V gene's germline CDR1 is SEHNR and CDR2 FQNEAQ (reference sequence). The CDR3 contains 14 residues. The CDR3 DNA is TGTGCCAGCAGCACCACAGGGAGCTCCTACGAGCAGTACTTC. Translated: CASSTTGSSYEQYF. The whole variable domain, filled in from reference TRBV7-9 and TRBJ2-7, reads DTGVSQNPRHKITKRGQNVTFRCDPISEHNRLYWYRQTLGQGPEFLTYFQNEAQLEKSRLLSDRFSAERPKGSFSTLEIQRTEQGDSAMYLCASSTTGSSYEQYFGPGTRLTVT.

The chain couples TRBV18 to TRBJ2-5; D uncertain. The germline V gene has CDR1 KGHSH and CDR2 LQKENI. CDR3 size: 16 residues. The V gene lost 3 bases and the J gene lost 5 bases, with 19 bases spanning the gap. CDR3 coding DNA: TGTGCCAGCTCACCCCCTCTACTTGGCCCTGGGGAGACCCAGTACTTC. Protein sequence: CASSPPLLGPGETQYF.

Remarks on this clone: A much larger clonotype is one base distant, so this may be a read error. The chain combines TRBV9 with TRBJ2-2; D is uncertain. Between the trimmed V and J ends, which lost 1 base and 3 bases, there was a span of 1 base. The CDR3 runs to 12 residues. The germline gives CDR1 SGDLS, CDR2 YYNGEE. CDR3 protein: CASSVHTGELFF. In DNA form, the CDR3 reads TGTGCCAGCAGCGTACACACCGGGGAGCTGTTTTTT.

The V and J genes are TRBV5-3 and TRBJ2-7, with a tentative D call TRBD1 (6 bases). TRBV5-3 is identified as an open reading frame with a role that is uncertain. Trimming left V 4 bases short and J 3 bases short, with 11 bases between. The CDR3 length is 13 residues. The DNA of the CDR3 is TGTGCCAGAAGCCCGGGACATAGCTACGAGCAGTACTTC. Its translation: CARSPGHSYEQYF.

J is TRBJ1-5 and V is TRBV28; D unclear. The CDR3 runs 15 residues. Looked up from germline, CDR1 is MDHEN and CDR2 is SYDVKM. V gave up 2 bases and J gave up 0 bases, with 8 bases separating them. The CDR3 DNA reads TGTGCCAGCAGTTTACGGCAGTTTAGCAATCAGCCCCAGCATTTT. Translating gives CASSLRQFSNQPQHF.

The chain recombines TRBV27 with TRBJ2-1; TRBD2 might be the D (5 bases). Germline V gives CDR1 MNHEY, CDR2 SMNVEV (reference sequence). This CDR3 contains 15 residues. V dropped 2 bases and J dropped 7 bases, with 15 bases sitting between them. The CDR3 loop is CASSLTAGWWNEQFF. DNA for the CDR3: TGTGCCAGCAGTTTAACGGCGGGCTGGTGGAATGAGCAGTTCTTC.

The chain couples TRBV28 to TRBJ2-1, with a tentative D call TRBD1 (7 bases). The CDR3 spans 16 residues. CDR1 and CDR2 from the germline V gene are MDHEN and SYDVKM. The V gene lost 7 bases and the J gene lost 0 bases, with 16 bases spanning the gap. The CDR3 reads CASIGGQRPSYNEQFF. The CDR3 DNA is TGTGCCAGCATCGGGGGACAGCGACCCTCCTACAATGAGCAGTTCTTC.

As concerns this clone: This specimen includes other DNA sequences encoding the same CDR3. The CDR3 DNA reads as TGTGCCAGCAGTTACTCTGGGGGTGGGTACGAGCAGTACTTC. Its protein is CASSYSGGGYEQYF. The genes are TRBV6-5 and TRBJ2-7; D may be TRBD1 or TRBD2 (5 bases each). The CDR3 is 14 residues long. V gave up 0 bases and J gave up 4 bases, with 10 bases separating them. Germline loops: CDR1 MNHEY, CDR2 SVGAGI.

The chain has TRBV4-1 and TRBJ1-1; D remains ambiguous. The CDR3 has 12 residues. V lost 0 bases to trimming and J lost 3 bases, with 2 bases between them. CDR1 MGHRA and CDR2 YSYEKL come from the germline V gene. In nucleotides, the CDR3 is TGCGCCAGCAGCCAAGACTACACTGAAGCTTTCTTT. Translated: CASSQDYTEAFF.

The J gene is TRBJ2-5, the V gene TRBV27; 7 bases match TRBD1. The end of the DNA is better explained by TRBJ2-7, so the J call may be wrong. This CDR3 is 13 amino acids long. CDR1 and CDR2 from the germline V gene are MNHEY and SMNVEV (reference sequence). CDR3 nucleotide sequence: TGTGCCAGCAGTTACGGGACAGCGCTCGAGCAGTACTTC. Protein product: CASSYGTALEQYF.